These T cell receptor beta chains were read from a single sample in a study of blood T cell repertoires in COVID-19. TCRdb's copy holds only in-frame clones and misses some; the assay was immunoSEQ multiplex PCR. Of roughly 100,000 clones listed, over 70% were seen once; the top ten hold roughly 15%. Sequences were obtained from peripheral blood. Receptor source: a man aged 45 to 65 with acute or convalescent COVID-19. CDR3s include the opening cysteine and the closing phenylalanine or tryptophan. The D gene is left open where the match is weak. Only some rows state a clone size, as once, few, many or a class for expanded clones.

TRBV7-9,TRBD1,-,TRBJ1-6,14,CASTQGDTGSPLHF,TGTGCCAGCACCCAGGGGGACACTGGTTCACCCCTCCACTTT
TRBV3-1/TRBV3-2,TRBD2,-,TRBJ2-1,13,CASSPRLAGPQFF,TGTGCCAGCAGCCCACGACTAGCGGGACCGCAGTTCTTC
TRBV2,-,-,TRBJ1-1,14,CASTQTGANTEAFF,TGTGCCAGCACCCAGACAGGTGCGAACACTGAAGCTTTCTTT
TRBV19,-,-,TRBJ2-5,13,CASSQGQSSTQYF,TGTGCCAGTAGTCAAGGACAGTCGTCGACCCAGTACTTC
TRBV28,TRBD1,-,TRBJ1-5,13,CAIEGQQNQPQHF,TGTGCCATCGAGGGACAGCAAAATCAGCCCCAGCATTTT
TRBV30,-,-,TRBJ1-3,13,CAWSVQADPRLYF,TGTGCCTGGAGTGTGCAGGCCGATCCCCGCCTATATTTT
TRBV6-2/TRBV6-3,TRBD1,-,TRBJ2-7,14,CASSRTGPYYEQYF,TGTGCCAGCAGTAGGACAGGGCCTTACTACGAGCAGTACTTC
TRBV9,-,-,TRBJ1-1,16,CASSVGVGGGGTEAFF,TGTGCCAGCAGCGTAGGGGTGGGTGGCGGGGGAACTGAAGCTTTCTTT
TRBV3-1/TRBV3-2,TRBD1,-,TRBJ1-5,14,CASSQGQGIRPQHF,TGTGCCAGCAGCCAAGGACAGGGGATACGGCCCCAGCATTTT
TRBV6-5,-,-,TRBJ2-7,15,CASTWLQGSSYEQYF,TGTGCCAGCACCTGGCTTCAGGGGAGCTCCTACGAGCAGTACTTC
TRBV3-1/TRBV3-2,TRBD2,-,TRBJ2-1,14,CASSFTSGANEQFF,TGTGCCAGCAGCTTTACTAGCGGGGCCAATGAGCAGTTCTTC
TRBV23-1,-,-,TRBJ2-5,16,CASSHPGVGDQETQYF,TGCGCCAGCAGTCATCCAGGGGTGGGGGACCAAGAGACCCAGTACTTC
TRBV11-2,TRBD1,once,TRBJ2-7,15,CASRRQGAELSEQYF,TGTGCCAGCAGAAGACAGGGGGCTGAACTTAGCGAGCAGTACTTC
TRBV5-4,-,-,TRBJ1-6,15,CASSSGLSGNSPLHF,TGTGCCAGCAGCTCGGGACTTTCGGGAAATTCACCCCTCCACTTT
TRBV11-2,-,-,TRBJ2-1,16,CASSFGYRVRGDEQFF,TGTGCCAGCAGCTTCGGGTACAGGGTGAGAGGGGATGAGCAGTTCTTC
TRBV9,-,-,TRBJ2-7,12,CASSAPRGEQYF,TGTGCCAGCAGCGCCCCCCGGGGCGAGCAGTACTTC
TRBV5-1,-,-,TRBJ1-1,15,CASSPEVFQNTEAFF,TGCGCCAGCAGCCCCGAGGTGTTTCAGAACACTGAAGCTTTCTTT
TRBV6-1,-,-,TRBJ1-1,14,CASSERLGGSEAFF,TGTGCCAGCAGTGAACGTTTGGGGGGGTCTGAAGCTTTCTTT
TRBV28,TRBD1,-,TRBJ2-7,16,CASSLSRTGGVDEQYF,TGTGCCAGCAGTTTATCCCGGACAGGGGGGGTCGACGAGCAGTACTTC
TRBV5-1,-,-,TRBJ2-7,13,CASSEGNVYEQYF,TGCGCCAGCAGCGAGGGAAACGTATACGAGCAGTACTTC
TRBV24-1,-,-,TRBJ2-4,12,CATSPVPDIQYF,TGTGCCACCAGCCCCGTTCCGGACATTCAGTACTTC
TRBV5-8,TRBD2,once,TRBJ2-5,15,CASSPRALAEETQYF,TGTGCCAGCAGCCCGAGGGCCCTAGCGGAAGAGACCCAGTACTTC
TRBV7-2,TRBD1,once,TRBJ2-2,14,CASTYGQGTGELFF,TGTGCCAGCACTTACGGACAGGGAACCGGGGAGCTGTTTTTT
TRBV19,TRBD1,-,TRBJ2-2,15,CASSTGTANTGELFF,TGTGCCAGTAGTACCGGGACAGCGAACACCGGGGAGCTGTTTTTT
TRBV10-3,-,-,TRBJ2-1,16,CAISESMAGSHNEQFF,TGTGCCATCAGTGAGTCGATGGCGGGAAGCCACAATGAGCAGTTCTTC
TRBV27,-,-,TRBJ2-7,14,CASRRSGVVNEQYF,TGTGCCAGCAGGCGCTCAGGGGTTGTTAACGAGCAGTACTTC
TRBV19,-,-,TRBJ1-5,15,CASSFKIMSNQPQHF,TGTGCCAGTAGTTTCAAAATCATGAGCAATCAGCCCCAGCATTTT